This record covers a single T cell receptor beta chain. The record originates from a study of CD8+ T cells in alopecia areata. Study as a whole: Oral tofacitinib, 5 to 10 mg twice daily, was given in an open-label trial.

The CDR3 is 16 residues long. V was clipped by 5 bases and J by 4 bases; unmatched bases: 9. Germline CDR1 and CDR2: SEHNR and FQNEAQ (reference sequence). Samples from alopecia areata patients were lesional scalp punch biopsies and peripheral blood. Extraction of RNA preceded its reverse transcription into cDNA, which served as the sequencing template. Produced via immunoSEQ multiplex PCR; TCRdb's table is partial and in-frame only. This sample yields 15,000 to 20,000 clones, of which around 66% are seen a single time; 5.5% to 6.5% belongs to the top ten. The starting material was skin, obtained at week 0. This receptor was obtained from a human donor with alopecia areata. The V call is TRBV7-9, the J call TRBJ2-3; 10 bases are shared with TRBD1. CDR3 nucleotide sequence: TGTGCCAGCAGCCCCCAGACAGGGGGCCACGCAGATACGCAGTATTTT. It is translated as CASSPQTGGHADTQYF.